This paragraph reports one T cell receptor (beta chain). The antigen remains undetermined. The record originates from a study of CD8+CD57+ T cells in acquired aplastic anemia. Overall study: The DNA of sorted CD4+ and CD8+ cells averaged around 3 ug.

The germline gives CDR1 SNHLY, CDR2 FYNNEI. This CDR3 region has 18 residues. Losses at the gene ends were 6 bases for V and 6 bases for J; bases not matched to a gene: 13. Study-wide results and limits: Found in both controls and patients were twenty-nine CD8+ CDR3 sequences. Any difference that existed in CD8+ Simpson's diversity between patients and controls was not significant.

Genomic DNA provided the template from which TCR beta VDJ and CDR3 profiles were obtained. Via MiXCR, TCRdb re-called the reads, giving one row per CDR3 protein. The table includes 150,000 to 200,000 distinct CDR3 sequences, roughly 48% detected once. Only patients with CD8+CD57+ cell expansion on flow cytometry were chosen for sequencing. Sequencing input: sorted CD4+, CD8+, or CD8+CD57+ T cells (not recorded which) from PBMCs. This receptor was taken from a human donor with aplastic anemia. The chain couples TRBV2 to TRBJ2-1; TRBD2 agrees at 14 bases. The CDR3 region has the DNA TGTGCCAGCAGCTCGACTAGCGGGGGGGCCGTGATCCCCAATGAGCAGTTCTTC. Translated: CASSSTSGGAVIPNEQFF.